Listed below are T cell receptor beta chains from one sample, sequenced in a study of CD8+ T cells in alopecia areata. The repertoire was sequenced with immunoSEQ multiplex PCR; TCRdb's copy has only in-frame clones and lacks some. The sample consists of roughly 130,000 clones, 50% to 60% of them appearing once. Source: CD4+ T cells sorted from blood, taken at week 0. The receptor set was obtained from a human donor with alopecia areata. The CDR3 runs from the conserved cysteine through the conserved F or W. A D gene is named only where the DNA matches it firmly. The size field is filled for only some rows; it gives once, few, many or a size class.

D	size	V	J	DNA	CDR3
NA	few	TRBV7-9	TRBJ1-3	TGTGCCAGCAGCTTTCGGTACAGAAACACCATATATTTT	CASSFRYRNTIYF
TRBD1	few	TRBV7-9	TRBJ1-3	TGTGCCAGCAGCTTCCGGGACAGGGTGGCGTTGTCTGGTTTT	CASSFRDRVALSGF
TRBD2	NA	TRBV7-2	TRBJ2-5	TGTGCCAGCAGCTCGGGACTAGCGGGCGGGGAGACCCAGTACTTC	CASSSGLAGGETQYF
TRBD2	NA	TRBV4-1	TRBJ2-2	TGCGCCAGCAGGGGTGGACTAGCGGGTACCGGGGAGCTGTTTTTT	CASRGGLAGTGELFF
TRBD1	few	TRBV19	TRBJ1-2	TGTGCCAGTGGGGACAGTCTATATGGCTACACCTTC	CASGDSLYGYTF
NA	few	TRBV4-2	TRBJ1-1	TGTGCCAGCAGCCAAGGTCCGGGGGAGGACACTGAAGCTTTCTTT	CASSQGPGEDTEAFF
NA	NA	TRBV5-4	TRBJ2-3	TGTGCCAGCAGCCTGGGGCTTACGCAGTATTTT	CASSLGLTQYF
TRBD1	few	TRBV7-2	TRBJ2-1	TGTGCCAGCAGCGTACGGGACAGGGTGAGACCCAATGAGCAGTTCTTC	CASSVRDRVRPNEQFF
NA	NA	TRBV10-3	TRBJ2-7	TGTGCCATCAGTGGGCCCGGGAGAACGTACGAGCAGTACTTC	CAISGPGRTYEQYF
NA	NA	TRBV29-1	TRBJ2-5	TGCAGCGTTGGGTTCAGCCAAGAGACCCAGTACTTC	CSVGFSQETQYF
NA	few	TRBV5-1	TRBJ1-4	TGCGCCAGCAGCTTGGAACCGAATAATGAAAAACTGTTTTTT	CASSLEPNNEKLFF
NA	NA	TRBV5-6	TRBJ2-2	TGTGCCAGCAGCTTGACCAGCACCGGGGAGCTGTTTTTT	CASSLTSTGELFF
TRBD2	NA	TRBV2	TRBJ2-1	TGTGCCAGCAGGGGCGGGAGCTCCTACAATGAGCAGTTCTTC	CASRGGSSYNEQFF
NA	NA	TRBV9	TRBJ2-3	TGTGCCAGCGGAGAAGGAGGCGGCACAGATACGCAGTATTTT	CASGEGGGTDTQYF
NA	NA	TRBV5-6	TRBJ1-5	TGTGCCAGCAGCTTGAACGACAGGTACGGTCAGCCCCAGCATTTT	CASSLNDRYGQPQHF
TRBD2	NA	TRBV7-2	TRBJ2-7	TGTGCCAGCAGCTCTGGACTAGCGGGATCCACCTACGAGCAGTACTTC	CASSSGLAGSTYEQYF
NA	NA	TRBV7-2	TRBJ1-6	TGTGCCAGCAGCCCTAGTGGTCTAGGGAATTCACCCCTCCACTTT	CASSPSGLGNSPLHF
TRBD2	NA	TRBV29-1	TRBJ2-5	TGCAGCGTTAACAGCGGGAGGGCCGGTGAGACCCAGTACTTC	CSVNSGRAGETQYF
NA	NA	TRBV29-1	TRBJ2-3	TGCAGCGTTGAGGCGGGCGGGAGCACAGATACGCAGTATTTT	CSVEAGGSTDTQYF
TRBD2	NA	TRBV5-1	TRBJ2-5	TGCGCCAGCAGCGGACTAGCGGGACTACAAGAGACCCAGTACTTC	CASSGLAGLQETQYF
TRBD1	NA	TRBV7-2	TRBJ1-1	TGTGCCAGCAGCCACAGGGGCGTGAACACTGAAGCTTTCTTT	CASSHRGVNTEAFF
NA	few	TRBV5-6	TRBJ2-5	TGTGCCAGCAGCGCCCCAGGGGATGGAGAGACCCAGTACTTC	CASSAPGDGETQYF
NA	NA	TRBV4-1	TRBJ1-2	TGCGCCAGCAGCCAAACTACAGGGCAGGGTGGCTACACCTTC	CASSQTTGQGGYTF
NA	NA	TRBV10-3	TRBJ2-7	TGTGCCATCAGTGGGGGGGCCGACCGGTTAACTTTGTACTTC	CAISGGADRLTLYF
TRBD1	NA	TRBV29-1	TRBJ1-2	TGCAGCGTTGGGGACAGGGCGACTCCAGTATCTGGCTACACCTTC	CSVGDRATPVSGYTF
TRBD1	medium-sized	TRBV18	TRBJ2-1	TGTGCCAGCTCACAACAGGGGATGGATGAGCAGTTCTTC	CASSQQGMDEQFF
TRBD2	NA	TRBV7-2	TRBJ2-1	TGTGCCAGCAGCCAACTAGCGGGGCCTTACAATGAGCAGTTCTTC	CASSQLAGPYNEQFF
NA	NA	TRBV30	TRBJ2-7	TGTGCCTGGAAACAAGTCCACGAGCAGTACTTC	CAWKQVHEQYF
NA	NA	TRBV10-3	TRBJ2-5	TGTGCCATCAGTCTGGCAGGGTCCGAGGGGACCCAGTACTTC	CAISLAGSEGTQYF
TRBD1	few	TRBV7-2	TRBJ2-3	TGTGCCAGCAGGTTAACAGGGGGCCCCACAGATACGCAGTATTTT	CASRLTGGPTDTQYF
NA	NA	TRBV5-6	TRBJ2-7	TGTGCCAGCAGCCACGGGACTGGCTACGAGCAGTACTTC	CASSHGTGYEQYF
NA	NA	TRBV28	TRBJ1-2	TGTGCCAGCAGTTTACGGCAGGGCTATGGCTACACCTTC	CASSLRQGYGYTF
TRBD2	NA	TRBV5-1	TRBJ2-7	TGCGCCAGCAGCCCGGGGACTAGCGGACCCCTAAACGAGCAGTACTTC	CASSPGTSGPLNEQYF
NA	NA	TRBV28	TRBJ1-1	TGTGCCAGTACTCTACAGGGCACTGAAGCTTTCTTT	CASTLQGTEAFF
NA	NA	TRBV7-8	TRBJ2-1	TGTGCCAGCAGCTTAGCCGGTGTGGGGGTCCAGTTCTTC	CASSLAGVGVQFF
TRBD1	NA	TRBV5-1	TRBJ2-6	TGCGCCAGCAGCTTATTGACAGGGCCAACTGGGGCCAACGTCCTGACTTTC	CASSLLTGPTGANVLTF
NA	NA	TRBV5-6	TRBJ2-1	TGTGCCAGCACCCCTAGGACTTTCGGCTCCTACAATGAGCAGTTCTTC	CASTPRTFGSYNEQFF
TRBD1	once	TRBV14	TRBJ2-7	TGTGCCAGCAGCCAAGAAGAGGGGGCGAGCGAGCAGTACTTC	CASSQEEGASEQYF